The clone carrying this TCR beta chain was counted only a few times. A J-beta primer mix and a sample-barcoded 5' primer were used in a second PCR of about 7 to 12 cycles. Each cDNA molecule carried a tag from a template-switch adaptor that contained 12 random nucleotides. TCRdb fed the 5' RACE reads into MiXCR, producing one record per CDR3 protein. The sample has some 880,000 distinct CDR3 sequences, around 36% seen once. V was shortened by 5 bases and J by 3 bases, with 17 bases between the two germline ends. The germline V gene encodes CDR1 SGDLS and CDR2 YYNGEE. The CDR3 consists of 15 residues. This entry comes from a study of blood T cells in healthy people across ages. The overall study: Every two T cells gave about one barcoded beta molecule via template switching.

It was about 10 milliliters of peripheral blood that were drawn from each donor. The chain couples TRBV9 to TRBJ1-2; a weak D match, TRBD1 (5 bases). The clonotype originates from a man younger than 35 in good health. Input material: blood. Written as DNA, the CDR3 is TGTGCCAGCAGAGCTCCTATGGGAGGGGACTATGGCTACACCTTC. The encoded protein is CASRAPMGGDYGYTF.